This T cell receptor (beta chain) was sequenced for a study of blood T cells in healthy people across ages. About this clonotype itself: Its cognate antigen is unknown.

Then a second PCR, running about 6 to 12 cycles, was carried out with a sample-barcoded 5' primer and a J-beta primer mix. Each cDNA molecule received a tag from a template-switch adaptor that had 12 random nucleotides. TCRdb ran MiXCR on the 5' RACE reads and lists one entry per CDR3 protein. The sample consists of about 730,000 distinct CDR3 sequences, about 40% of them appearing once. Trimming shortened V by 3 bases and J by 6 bases, and 10 bases separated the two germline ends. This CDR3 region has 13 residues. Per germline, CDR1 KGHSH and CDR2 LQKENI. Study-level points and caveats: More naive CD4+ cells and higher diversity marked long-lived donors relative to aged donors.

The rearrangement uses TRBV18 and TRBJ2-3; D remains unclear. The clonotype originates from an older woman in good health. Material for sequencing was blood. The CDR3 loop reads CASSPVTGDTQYF. The CDR3 nucleotides read TGTGCCAGCTCACCCGTTACCGGGGATACGCAGTATTTT.